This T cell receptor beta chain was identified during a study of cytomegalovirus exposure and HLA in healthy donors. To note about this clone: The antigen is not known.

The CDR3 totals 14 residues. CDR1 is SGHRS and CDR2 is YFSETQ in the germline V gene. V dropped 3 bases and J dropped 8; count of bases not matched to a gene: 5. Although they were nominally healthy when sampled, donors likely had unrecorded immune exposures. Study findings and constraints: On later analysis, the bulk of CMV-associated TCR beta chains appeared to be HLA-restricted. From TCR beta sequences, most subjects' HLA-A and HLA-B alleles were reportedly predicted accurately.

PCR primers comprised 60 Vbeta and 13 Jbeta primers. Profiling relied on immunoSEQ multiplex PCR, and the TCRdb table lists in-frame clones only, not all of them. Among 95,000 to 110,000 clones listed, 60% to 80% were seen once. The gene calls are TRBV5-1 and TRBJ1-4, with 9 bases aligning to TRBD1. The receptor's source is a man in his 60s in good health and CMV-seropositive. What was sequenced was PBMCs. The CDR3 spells CASSSGQGSEKLFF. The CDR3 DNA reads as TGCGCCAGCAGCTCGGGACAGGGTAGCGAAAAACTGTTTTTT.